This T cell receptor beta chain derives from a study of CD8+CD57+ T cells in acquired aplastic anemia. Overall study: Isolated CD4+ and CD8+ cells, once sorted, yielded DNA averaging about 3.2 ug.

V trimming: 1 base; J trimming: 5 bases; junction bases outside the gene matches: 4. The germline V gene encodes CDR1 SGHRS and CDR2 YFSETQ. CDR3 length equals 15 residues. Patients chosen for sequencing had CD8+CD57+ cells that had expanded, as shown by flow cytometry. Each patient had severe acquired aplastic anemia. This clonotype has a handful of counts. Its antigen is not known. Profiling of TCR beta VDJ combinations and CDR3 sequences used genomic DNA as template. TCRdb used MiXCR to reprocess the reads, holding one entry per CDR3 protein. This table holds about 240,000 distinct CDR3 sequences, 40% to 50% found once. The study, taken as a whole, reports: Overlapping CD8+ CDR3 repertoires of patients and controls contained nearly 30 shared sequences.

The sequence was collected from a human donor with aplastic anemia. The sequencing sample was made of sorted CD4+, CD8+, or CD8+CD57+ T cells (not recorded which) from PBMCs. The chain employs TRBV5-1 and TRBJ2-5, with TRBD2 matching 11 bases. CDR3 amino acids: CASSLTSGSVETQYF. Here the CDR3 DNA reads TGCGCCAGCAGCTTGACTAGCGGGAGTGTGGAGACCCAGTACTTC.